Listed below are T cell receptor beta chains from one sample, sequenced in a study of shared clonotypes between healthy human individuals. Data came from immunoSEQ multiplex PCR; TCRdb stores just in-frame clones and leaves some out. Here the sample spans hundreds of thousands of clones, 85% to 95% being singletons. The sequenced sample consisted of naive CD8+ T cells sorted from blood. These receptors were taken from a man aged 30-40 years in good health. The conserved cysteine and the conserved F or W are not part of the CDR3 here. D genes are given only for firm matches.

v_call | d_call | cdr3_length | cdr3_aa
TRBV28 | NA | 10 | ASSDGTYGYT
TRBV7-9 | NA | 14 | ASSLLGGFLEHTIY
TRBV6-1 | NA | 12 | ASSERWGNYEQY
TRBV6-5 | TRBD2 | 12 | ASTMTSGSYEQY
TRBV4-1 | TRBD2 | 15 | ASSPTPSGRAYNEQF
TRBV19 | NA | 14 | ASRKEGRTGVGGYT
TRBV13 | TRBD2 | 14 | ASSPGTSGRMYEQY
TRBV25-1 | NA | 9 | ASSKGNIQY
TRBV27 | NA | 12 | ATGPGHNSYEQY
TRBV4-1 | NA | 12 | ASSQWSKGGPQH
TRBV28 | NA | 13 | ASSRDNREAYEQY
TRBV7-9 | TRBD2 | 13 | ASSLVGGRAREQY
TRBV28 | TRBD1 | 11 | ASGTGFSQPQH
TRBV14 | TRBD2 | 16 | ASSQPGLAGDITGELF
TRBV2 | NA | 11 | ASRDSTYNEQF
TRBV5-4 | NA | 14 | ASINADWSDNYGYT
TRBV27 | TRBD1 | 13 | ASSLGTVPNQPQH
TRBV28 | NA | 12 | ASSLYLGSADNC
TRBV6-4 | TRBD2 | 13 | ASSDSTSGSYEQY
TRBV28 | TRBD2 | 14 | ASSPYTSGNKYEQY
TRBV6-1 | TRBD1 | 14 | ASSVRGDRFSYEQY
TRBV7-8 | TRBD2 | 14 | ASSFPLAGGTYEQY
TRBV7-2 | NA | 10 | ASSYAGYEQY